This T cell receptor (beta chain) is drawn from a study of CD8 T cells in ankylosing spondylitis. Study results and limitations: Characteristic, it appeared, of ankylosing spondylitis blood was a TCR beta motif of about eight highly homologous variants. Disease-associated clones were CD8+ and fairly uncommon in peripheral blood.

The sample holds many counts of this clonotype. Its specificity is not known. The germline V and J ends were trimmed by 6 bases and 5 bases, with 14 bases remaining between them. CDR3 length: 14 residues. The V gene's germline CDR1 is SEHNR and CDR2 FQNEAQ (reference sequence). Each CDR3 protein is one row after TCRdb ran MiXCR on the 5' RACE reads. The profile covers 350,000 to 450,000 distinct CDR3 sequences, with approximately 22% appearing a single time and roughly 13% taken by the ten largest. The specimen sequenced was blood, either unsorted or a sorted T cell fraction (not recorded which). The sequence was collected from a male donor with ankylosing spondylitis or in good health (not recorded which). The rearrangement links TRBV7-9 to TRBJ2-1, with a possible D match to TRBD2 (6 bases). The CDR3, as DNA: TGTGCCAGCAGGGGGGGATTGGAAAACAATGAGCAGTTCTTC. It encodes CASRGGLENNEQFF.